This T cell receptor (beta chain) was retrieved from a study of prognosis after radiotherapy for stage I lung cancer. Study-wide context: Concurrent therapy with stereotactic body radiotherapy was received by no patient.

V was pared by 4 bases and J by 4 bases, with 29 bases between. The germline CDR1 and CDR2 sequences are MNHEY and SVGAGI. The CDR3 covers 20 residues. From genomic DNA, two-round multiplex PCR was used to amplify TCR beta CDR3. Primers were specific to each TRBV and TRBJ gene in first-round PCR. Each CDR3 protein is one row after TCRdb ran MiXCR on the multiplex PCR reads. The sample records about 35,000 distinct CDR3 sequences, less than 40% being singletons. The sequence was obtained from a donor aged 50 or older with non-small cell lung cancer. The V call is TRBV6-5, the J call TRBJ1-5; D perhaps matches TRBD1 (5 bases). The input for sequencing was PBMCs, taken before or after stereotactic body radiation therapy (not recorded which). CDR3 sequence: CASSSQVGHRQAGKNQPQHF. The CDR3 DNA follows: TGTGCCAGCAGTTCCCAAGTCGGGCACAGGCAAGCGGGGAAGAATCAGCCCCAGCATTTT.